This TCR beta chain came from a study of T cell changes during pregnancy in multiple sclerosis. The table came from immunoSEQ multiplex PCR; TCRdb's copy has only in-frame clones and leaves some out. The sample includes over 35,000 clones, roughly 89% of them seen just once. The CDR3 has 15 amino acids. CDR1 SGHTA and CDR2 FQGTGA come from the germline V gene. With 2 bases removed from V and 1 base from J, the gap between germline ends came to 11 bases. Source: CD4+ T cells from peripheral blood mononuclear cells, taken in the second trimester of pregnancy. The chain recombines TRBV7-3 with TRBJ1-1; D not certain. The TCR was taken from a female donor with multiple sclerosis, enrolled in a pregnancy study. In nucleotides, the CDR3 is TGTGCCAGCAGCTTAGAGGGAACGCGGAACACTGAAGCTTTCTTT. Translation gives CASSLEGTRNTEAFF.